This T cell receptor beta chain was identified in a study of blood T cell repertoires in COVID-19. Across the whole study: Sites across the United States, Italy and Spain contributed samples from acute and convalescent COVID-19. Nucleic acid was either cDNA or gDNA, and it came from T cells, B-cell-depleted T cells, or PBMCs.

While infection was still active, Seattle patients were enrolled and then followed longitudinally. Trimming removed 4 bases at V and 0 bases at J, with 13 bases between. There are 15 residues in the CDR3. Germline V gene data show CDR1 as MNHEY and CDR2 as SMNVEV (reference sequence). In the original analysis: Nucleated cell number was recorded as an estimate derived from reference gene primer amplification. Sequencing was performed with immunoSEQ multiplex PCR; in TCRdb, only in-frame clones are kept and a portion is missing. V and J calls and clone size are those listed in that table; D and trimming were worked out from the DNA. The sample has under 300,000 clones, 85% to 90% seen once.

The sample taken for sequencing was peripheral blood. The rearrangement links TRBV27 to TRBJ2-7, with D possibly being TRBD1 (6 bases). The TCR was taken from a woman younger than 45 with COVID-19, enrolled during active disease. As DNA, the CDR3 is TGTGCCAGCAGTTCGCAGGGGCGGATCTCCTACGAGCAGTACTTC. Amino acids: CASSSQGRISYEQYF.